These T cell receptor beta chains were read from a single sample in a study of CD8+CD57+ T cells in acquired aplastic anemia. One entry per CDR3 protein, called by TCRdb with MiXCR from the reads. The table records 250,000 to 300,000 distinct CDR3 sequences, under 60% of them present only once. Material for sequencing was sorted CD4+, CD8+, or CD8+CD57+ T cells (not recorded which) from PBMCs. The receptors were gathered from a human donor with aplastic anemia. CDR3s include the opening cysteine and the closing phenylalanine or tryptophan. Each record gives: V gene, D gene, J gene, clone size, CDR3 DNA, CDR3 protein. D genes are given only for firm matches. Clone size, where shown, is once, few, many, or a class for clones that have expanded.

>TRBV7-6|NA|TRBJ1-2|NA
TGTGCCAGCAGCTTATTGGTTGGAGGGTATGGCTACACCTTC
CASSLLVGGYGYTF
>TRBV7-8|TRBD2|TRBJ2-2|many
TGTGCCAGCAGCTATCGGGAGGCCACCGGGGAGCTGTTTTTT
CASSYREATGELFF
>TRBV20-1|NA|TRBJ1-5|many
TGCAGTGCTAGGTCTACAGGAGAATATAGCAATCAGCCCCAGCATTTT
CSARSTGEYSNQPQHF
>TRBV7-3|TRBD1|TRBJ2-5|NA
TGTGCCAGCAGCCCCCTCAGGGGGAGATCGCGCGAGACCCAGTACTTC
CASSPLRGRSRETQYF
>TRBV19|NA|TRBJ1-2|NA
TGTGCCACCCGGCGCAGGGAACACTATGGCTACACCTTC
CATRRREHYGYTF
>TRBV20-1|TRBD2|TRBJ2-1|NA
TGCAGTGCTAGGCGGGGGACTAGGGGCAATGAGCAGTTCTTC
CSARRGTRGNEQFF
>TRBV20-1|NA|TRBJ2-3|once
TGCAGTGCTAGAGATGGAGGGGCAGGAGATACGCAGTATTTT
CSARDGGAGDTQYF
>TRBV27|TRBD2|TRBJ2-3|once
TGTGCCAGCAGTCCACCCTCGCCGGGGGGAGTGAATACGCAGTATTTT
CASSPPSPGGVNTQYF
>TRBV10-3|TRBD1|TRBJ2-2|NA
TGTGCCATCAGTGAGTCTACGGACAGGGCGGAGACCGGGGAGCTGTTTTTT
CAISESTDRAETGELFF
>TRBV9|NA|TRBJ2-5|many
TGTGCCAGCAGCGTGGGAACTAGCCCCCTAGAGACCCAGTACTTC
CASSVGTSPLETQYF
>TRBV7-9|NA|TRBJ1-2|NA
TGTGCCAGCAGCTTATCGGGAGGGGTTTATGGCTACACCTTC
CASSLSGGVYGYTF
>TRBV5-6|NA|TRBJ2-1|many
TGTGCCAGCAGCTTGCGAGGGGCTGGGCAGTTCTTC
CASSLRGAGQFF
>TRBV5-5|NA|TRBJ2-7|NA
TGTGCCAGCAGCTCCGTCGGGCAGCCTGAGGGTGAGCAGTACTTC
CASSSVGQPEGEQYF
>TRBV9|NA|TRBJ1-5|NA
TGTGCCAGCAGCGTGGGGGCAAATCAGCCCCAGCATTTT
CASSVGANQPQHF
>TRBV5-6|NA|TRBJ2-7|NA
TGTGCCAGCAGCTTAATTACTGGAGGGTTTGACGAGCAGTACTTC
CASSLITGGFDEQYF
>TRBV7-9|TRBD1|TRBJ2-5|many
TGTGCCAGCAGCCAACTACTGACAGGGCGGTATGAGACCCAGTACTTC
CASSQLLTGRYETQYF
>TRBV20-1|NA|TRBJ1-1|NA
TGCAGTGCTAGAGATATTACCGACAGTGTCGCTGAAGCTTTCTTT
CSARDITDSVAEAFF
>TRBV5-8|TRBD1|TRBJ2-7|NA
TGTGCCAGCAGCCCCTACGGGACAGGGTTAAAGTACGAGCAGTACTTC
CASSPYGTGLKYEQYF
>TRBV2|TRBD2|TRBJ2-5|NA
TGTGCCAGCAGTGAAGGTTGGGGGGGCCAAGAGACCCAGTACTTC
CASSEGWGGQETQYF
>TRBV5-4|NA|TRBJ1-2|NA
TGTGCCAGCAGCTTGGCGATGGGGAAATGGTGCTACACCTTC
CASSLAMGKWCYTF
>TRBV18|TRBD1|TRBJ1-1|NA
TGTGCCAGCTCACCAGCACAGGGGGTGAACACTAAAGCTTTCTTT
CASSPAQGVNTKAFF
>TRBV7-6|NA|TRBJ2-1|NA
TGTGCCAGCAGCCCTCTGGCGGGAAGGTCCTACAATGAGCAGTTCTTC
CASSPLAGRSYNEQFF
>TRBV7-9|NA|TRBJ1-2|NA
TGTGCCAGCAGCGAGTCAGGGAATGGCTACACCTTC
CASSESGNGYTF
>TRBV6-1|TRBD1|TRBJ2-7|many
TGTGCCAGCAGTGATTCGGGACAGTCCGTCTCCTACGAGCAGTACTTC
CASSDSGQSVSYEQYF
>TRBV10-2|NA|TRBJ2-7|NA
TGCGCCAGCAGCCAAGAGATCAGGGACGAGCAGTACTTC
CASSQEIRDEQYF
>TRBV6-5|NA|TRBJ2-3|NA
TGTGCCAGCAAGGCGGGCCTTAGCACAGATACGCAGTATTTT
CASKAGLSTDTQYF
>TRBV6-1|NA|TRBJ1-5|many
TGTGCCAGTGATAGCACGGGTGGCAATCAGCCCCAGCATTTT
CASDSTGGNQPQHF
>TRBV7-9|TRBD2|TRBJ2-3|many
TGTGCCAGCAGCTACACTAGCGGAAGCACAGATACGCAGTATTTT
CASSYTSGSTDTQYF
>TRBV7-9|NA|TRBJ2-7|NA
TGTGCCAGCAGCTTACGGGATAGGGGCAAGTACGAGCAGTACTTC
CASSLRDRGKYEQYF
>TRBV6-1|NA|TRBJ1-4|many
TGTGCCAGCAAAAGCAATGTCGGGGCGAATGAAAAACTGTTTTTT
CASKSNVGANEKLFF
>TRBV5-1|NA|TRBJ1-1|NA
TGCGCCAGCAGAACACTTGACGGGAACACTGAAGCTTTCTTT
CASRTLDGNTEAFF
>TRBV6-4|NA|TRBJ1-1|many
TGTGCCCCCGCCAGATGGGTCTTAGGGTACACTGAAGCTTTCTTT
CAPARWVLGYTEAFF
>TRBV5-1|NA|TRBJ1-1|many
TGCGCCAGCAGCTTATCCGGGGGGGAGGCTGAAGCTTTCTTT
CASSLSGGEAEAFF
>TRBV19|NA|TRBJ2-3|NA
TGTGCCAGTAGACAGGTGGTCACAGATACGCAGTATTTT
CASRQVVTDTQYF
>TRBV7-3|NA|TRBJ1-1|once
TGCGGCAGCAGCCCTACCACGAACACTGAAGCTTTCTTT
CGSSPTTNTEAFF
>TRBV19|TRBD2|TRBJ2-1|NA
TGTGCCAGTAGTATGAGGCGGGGGGGACAGGAGCAGTTCTTC
CASSMRRGGQEQFF
>TRBV7-8|NA|TRBJ1-1|many
TGTGCCAGCAGCTCAGGGGTGGTAACAGGCACCAAAGCTTTCTTT
CASSSGVVTGTKAFF
>TRBV7-8|NA|TRBJ2-7|NA
TGTGCCAGCAGCCCCCGATGGGAAGCAGGATACGAGCAGTACTTC
CASSPRWEAGYEQYF
>TRBV19|NA|TRBJ2-5|NA
TGTGCCAGTAGTCGGGTCAGGGAGACCCAGTACTTC
CASSRVRETQYF
>TRBV19|NA|TRBJ2-1|NA
TGTGCCAGTAGTATAGATGGAGAAGAGGAGCAGTTCTTC
CASSIDGEEEQFF
>TRBV25-1|NA|TRBJ2-7|NA
TGTGCCAGCAGTGATCACCAGGGCCTCTACGAGCAGTACTTC
CASSDHQGLYEQYF
>TRBV7-2|TRBD1|TRBJ1-2|NA
TGTGCCAGCAGCTTGGGTCAGACAGGGAGTGGCTACACCTTC
CASSLGQTGSGYTF
>TRBV19|TRBD1|TRBJ1-2|NA
TGTGCCAGTACCCCCCTCCAGGGGGAGGGGGGTTGGTATGGCTACACCTTC
CASTPLQGEGGWYGYTF
>TRBV7-8|NA|TRBJ1-2|many
TGTGCCAGCAGCTTAGCGCGGGCAGGGAGAGGCTACACCTTC
CASSLARAGRGYTF
>TRBV19|TRBD1|TRBJ2-7|NA
TGTGCCTGGGGGACAGGGCCCTACGAGCAGTACTTC
CAWGTGPYEQYF
>TRBV10-1|NA|TRBJ1-6|NA
TGCGCCAGCAGTGCACCCCGGGAGGGGCGACATAATTCACCCCTCCACTTT
CASSAPREGRHNSPLHF
>TRBV20-1|TRBD2|TRBJ2-5|few
TGCAGTGCTAGGGGGACTAGCGGGTATCAAGAGACCCAGTACTTC
CSARGTSGYQETQYF
>TRBV20-1|NA|TRBJ2-5|NA
TGCAGTGCCAAGGACTGGGGAGAGACCCAGTACTTC
CSAKDWGETQYF
>TRBV29-1|TRBD1|TRBJ2-3|NA
TGCAGCGTTTTAGGGGGCCCAACGCAGTATTTT
CSVLGGPTQYF
>TRBV10-1|TRBD2|TRBJ2-1|few
TGCGCCAGCAGTGACCCCAAACGCGGGAGGGCCTTCAATGAGCAGTTCTTC
CASSDPKRGRAFNEQFF
>TRBV10-3|NA|TRBJ2-7|NA
TGTGCCATCAGTCAACCCCAATACAACTACGAGCAGTACTTC
CAISQPQYNYEQYF
>TRBV20-1|NA|TRBJ1-6|NA
TGCAGTGCTAGAGCCGAGCCACGCAATTCACCCCTCCACTTT
CSARAEPRNSPLHF
>TRBV20-1|TRBD1|TRBJ1-1|NA
TGCAGTGCTCGTCGGGACAGTTATTCTGAAGCTTTCTTT
CSARRDSYSEAFF
>TRBV7-9|TRBD1|TRBJ2-3|many
TGTGCCAGCAGCCCTACAGGGGGCACAGATACGCAGTATTTT
CASSPTGGTDTQYF